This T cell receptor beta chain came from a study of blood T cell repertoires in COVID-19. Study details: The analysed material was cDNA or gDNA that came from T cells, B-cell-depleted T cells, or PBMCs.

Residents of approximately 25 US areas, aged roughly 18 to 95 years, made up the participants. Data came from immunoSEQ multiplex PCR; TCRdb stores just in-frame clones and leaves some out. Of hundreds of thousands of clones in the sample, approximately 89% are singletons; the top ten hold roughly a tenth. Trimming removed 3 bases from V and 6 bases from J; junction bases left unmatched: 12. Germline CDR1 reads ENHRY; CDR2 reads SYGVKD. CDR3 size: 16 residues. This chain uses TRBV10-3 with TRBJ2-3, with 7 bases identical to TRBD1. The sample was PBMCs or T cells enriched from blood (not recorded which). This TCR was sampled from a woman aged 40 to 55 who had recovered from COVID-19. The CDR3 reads CAISELVETGSDTQYF. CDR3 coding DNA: TGTGCCATCAGTGAATTGGTAGAGACAGGGTCGGATACGCAGTATTTT.